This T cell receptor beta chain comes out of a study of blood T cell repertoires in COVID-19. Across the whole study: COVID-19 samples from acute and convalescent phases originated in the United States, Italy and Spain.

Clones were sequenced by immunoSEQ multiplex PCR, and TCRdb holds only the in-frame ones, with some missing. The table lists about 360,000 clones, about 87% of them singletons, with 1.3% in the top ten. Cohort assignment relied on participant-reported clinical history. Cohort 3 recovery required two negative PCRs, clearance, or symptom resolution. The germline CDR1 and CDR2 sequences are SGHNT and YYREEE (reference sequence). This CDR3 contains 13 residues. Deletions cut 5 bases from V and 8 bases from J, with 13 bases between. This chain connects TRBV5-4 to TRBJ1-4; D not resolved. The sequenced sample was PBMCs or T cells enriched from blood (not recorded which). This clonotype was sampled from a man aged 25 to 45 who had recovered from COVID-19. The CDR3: CASRFEAEEKLFF. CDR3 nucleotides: TGTGCCAGCAGGTTTGAGGCTGAAGAAAAACTGTTTTTT.